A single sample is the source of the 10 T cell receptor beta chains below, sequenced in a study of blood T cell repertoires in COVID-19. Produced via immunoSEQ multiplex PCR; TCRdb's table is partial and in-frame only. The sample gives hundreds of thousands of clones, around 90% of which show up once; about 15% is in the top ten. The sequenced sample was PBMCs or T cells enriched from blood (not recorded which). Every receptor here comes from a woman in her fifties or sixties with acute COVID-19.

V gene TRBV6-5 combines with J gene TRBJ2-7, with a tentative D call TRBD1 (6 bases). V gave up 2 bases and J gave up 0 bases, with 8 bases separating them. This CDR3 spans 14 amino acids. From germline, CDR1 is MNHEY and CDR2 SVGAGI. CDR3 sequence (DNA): TGTGCCAGCAGTTACAGGGGGTTCTCCTACGAGCAGTACTTC. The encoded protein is CASSYRGFSYEQYF.

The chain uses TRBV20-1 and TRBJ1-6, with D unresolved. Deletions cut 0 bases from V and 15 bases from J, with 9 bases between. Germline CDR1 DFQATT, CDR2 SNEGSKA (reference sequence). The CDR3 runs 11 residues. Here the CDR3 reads CSARDLSLLHF. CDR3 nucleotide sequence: TGCAGTGCTAGAGATCTAAGCCTCCTCCACTTT.

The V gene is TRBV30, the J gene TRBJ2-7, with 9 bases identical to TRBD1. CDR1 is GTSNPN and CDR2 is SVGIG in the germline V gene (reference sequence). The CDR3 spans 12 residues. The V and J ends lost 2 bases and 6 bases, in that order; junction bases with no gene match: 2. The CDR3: CAWSPDRGEQYF. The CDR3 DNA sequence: TGTGCCTGGAGTCCGGACAGGGGCGAGCAGTACTTC. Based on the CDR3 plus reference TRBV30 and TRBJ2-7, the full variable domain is SQTIHQWPATLVQPVGSPLSLECTVEGTSNPNLYWYRQAAGRGLQLLFYSVGIGQISSEVPQNLSASRPQDRQFILSSKKLLLSDSGFYLCAWSPDRGEQYFGPGTRLTVT.

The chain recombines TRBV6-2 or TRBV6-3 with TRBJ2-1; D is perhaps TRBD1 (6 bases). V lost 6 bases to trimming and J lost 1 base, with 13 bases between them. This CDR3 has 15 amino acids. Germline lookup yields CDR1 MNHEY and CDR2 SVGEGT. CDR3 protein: CASSSIQGSYNEQFF. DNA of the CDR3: TGTGCCAGCAGCTCTATACAGGGTTCCTACAATGAGCAGTTCTTC.

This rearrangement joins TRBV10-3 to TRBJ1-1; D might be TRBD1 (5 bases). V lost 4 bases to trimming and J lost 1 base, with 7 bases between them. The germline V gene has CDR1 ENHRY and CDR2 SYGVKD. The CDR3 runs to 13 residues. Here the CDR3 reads CAISGRENTEAFF. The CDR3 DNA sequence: TGTGCCATCAGTGGCAGGGAGAACACTGAAGCTTTCTTT.

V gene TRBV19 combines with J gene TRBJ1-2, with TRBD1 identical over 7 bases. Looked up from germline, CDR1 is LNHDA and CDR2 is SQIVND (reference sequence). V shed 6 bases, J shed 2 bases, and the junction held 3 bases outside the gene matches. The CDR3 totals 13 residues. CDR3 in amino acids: CASRRQGNYGYTF. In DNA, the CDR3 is TGTGCCAGTAGGCGACAGGGAAACTATGGCTACACCTTC.

In DNA form, the CDR3 reads TGTGCCAGTAACAACCAGGGGCTCAGCAATCAGCCCCAGCATTTT. Its protein is CASNNQGLSNQPQHF. The chain has TRBV19 and TRBJ1-5; possibly TRBD1 for D (6 bases). Trimming removed 7 bases at V and 1 base at J, with 14 bases between. This CDR3 contains 15 residues. Germline CDR1 and CDR2: LNHDA and SQIVND (reference sequence).

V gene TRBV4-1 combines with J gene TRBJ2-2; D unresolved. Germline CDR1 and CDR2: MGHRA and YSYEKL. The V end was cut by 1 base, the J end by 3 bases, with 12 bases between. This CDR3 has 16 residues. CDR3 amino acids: CASSQVLRGDTGELFF. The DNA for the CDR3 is TGCGCCAGCAGCCAAGTGCTCAGAGGAGACACCGGGGAGCTGTTTTTT.

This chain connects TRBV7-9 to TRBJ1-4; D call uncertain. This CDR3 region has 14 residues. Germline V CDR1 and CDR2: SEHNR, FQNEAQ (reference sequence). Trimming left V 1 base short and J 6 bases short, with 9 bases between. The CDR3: CASSLVGVDEKLFF. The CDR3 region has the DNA TGTGCCAGCAGCTTAGTGGGAGTAGATGAAAAACTGTTTTTT.

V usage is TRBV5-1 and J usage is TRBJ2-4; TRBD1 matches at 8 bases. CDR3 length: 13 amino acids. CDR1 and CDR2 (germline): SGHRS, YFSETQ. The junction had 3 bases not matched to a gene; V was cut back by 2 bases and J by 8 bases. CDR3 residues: CASSFQTGDIQYF. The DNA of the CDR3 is TGCGCCAGCAGCTTCCAGACAGGGGACATTCAGTACTTC.